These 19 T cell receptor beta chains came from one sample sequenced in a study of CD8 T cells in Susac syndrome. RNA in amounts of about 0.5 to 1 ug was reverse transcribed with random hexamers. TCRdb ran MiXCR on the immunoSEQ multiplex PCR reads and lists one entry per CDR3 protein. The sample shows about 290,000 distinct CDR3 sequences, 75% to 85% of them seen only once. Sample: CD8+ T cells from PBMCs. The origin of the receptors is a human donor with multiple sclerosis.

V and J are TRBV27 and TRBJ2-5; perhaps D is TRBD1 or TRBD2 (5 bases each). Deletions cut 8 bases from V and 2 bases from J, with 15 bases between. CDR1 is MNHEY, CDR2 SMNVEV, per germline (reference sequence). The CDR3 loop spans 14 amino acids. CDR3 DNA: TGTGCCAGCGCTTCCGGGACGGCTCAAGAGACCCAGTACTTC. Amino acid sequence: CASASGTAQETQYF.

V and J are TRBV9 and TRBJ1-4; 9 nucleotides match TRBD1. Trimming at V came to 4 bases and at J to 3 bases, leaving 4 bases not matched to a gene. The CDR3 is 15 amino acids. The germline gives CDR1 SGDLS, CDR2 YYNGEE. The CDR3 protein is CASSPQGAANEKLFF. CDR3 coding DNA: TGTGCCAGCAGCCCACAGGGGGCGGCTAATGAAAAACTGTTTTTT.

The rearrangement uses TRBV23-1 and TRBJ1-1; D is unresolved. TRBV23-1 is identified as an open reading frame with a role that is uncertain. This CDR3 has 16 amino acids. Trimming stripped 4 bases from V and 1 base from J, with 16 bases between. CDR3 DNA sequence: TGCGCCAGCAGTCTCAACCCGTTACGAAGGAACACTGAAGCTTTCTTT. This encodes CASSLNPLRRNTEAFF.

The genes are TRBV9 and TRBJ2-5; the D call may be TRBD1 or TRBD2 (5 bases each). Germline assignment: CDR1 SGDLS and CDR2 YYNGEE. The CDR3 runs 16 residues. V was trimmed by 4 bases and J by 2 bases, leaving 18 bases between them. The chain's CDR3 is CASSYTPGTEQETQYF. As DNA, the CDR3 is TGTGCCAGCAGCTATACACCCGGGACGGAGCAAGAGACCCAGTACTTC.

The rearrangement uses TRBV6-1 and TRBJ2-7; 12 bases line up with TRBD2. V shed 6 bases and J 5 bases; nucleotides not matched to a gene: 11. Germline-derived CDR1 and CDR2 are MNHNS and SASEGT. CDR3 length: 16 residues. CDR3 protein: CASSPKTSGSFDEQYF. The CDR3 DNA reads TGTGCCAGCAGCCCAAAGACTAGCGGGAGTTTCGACGAGCAGTACTTC.

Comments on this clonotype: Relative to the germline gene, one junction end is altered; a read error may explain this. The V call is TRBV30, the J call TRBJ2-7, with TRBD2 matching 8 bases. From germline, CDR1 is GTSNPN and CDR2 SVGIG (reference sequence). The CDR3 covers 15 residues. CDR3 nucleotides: TGCGCCTGGAGTTCGGGAGGGGGACAACAATACGAGCAGTACTTC. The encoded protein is CAWSSGGGQQYEQYF.

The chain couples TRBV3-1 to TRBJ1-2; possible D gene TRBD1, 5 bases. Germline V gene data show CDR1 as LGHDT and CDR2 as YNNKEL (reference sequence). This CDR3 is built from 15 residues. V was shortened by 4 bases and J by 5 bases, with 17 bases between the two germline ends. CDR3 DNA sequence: TGTGCCAGCAGCCGCCGCTTGTGGGGGAAATATGGCTACACCTTC. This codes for CASSRRLWGKYGYTF.

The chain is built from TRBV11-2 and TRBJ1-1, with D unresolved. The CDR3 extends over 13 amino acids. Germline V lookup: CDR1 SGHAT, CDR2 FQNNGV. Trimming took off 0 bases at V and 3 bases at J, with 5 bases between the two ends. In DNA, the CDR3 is TGTGCCAGCAGCTTAGAAAGAGACACTGAAGCTTTCTTT. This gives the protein CASSLERDTEAFF.

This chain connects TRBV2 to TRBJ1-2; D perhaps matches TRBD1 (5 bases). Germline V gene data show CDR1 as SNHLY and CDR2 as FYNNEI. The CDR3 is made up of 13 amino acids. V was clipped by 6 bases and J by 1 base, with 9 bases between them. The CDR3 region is CASRAGLNYGYTF. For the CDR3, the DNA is TGTGCCAGCAGGGCGGGACTTAACTATGGCTACACCTTC.

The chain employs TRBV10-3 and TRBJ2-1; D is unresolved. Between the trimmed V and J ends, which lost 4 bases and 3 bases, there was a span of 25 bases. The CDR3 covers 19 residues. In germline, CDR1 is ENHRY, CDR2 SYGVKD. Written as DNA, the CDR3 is TGTGCCATCAGTGGAGCTGTCGACCAGACCCAGGCCGTCTACAATGAGCAGTTCTTC. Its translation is CAISGAVDQTQAVYNEQFF.

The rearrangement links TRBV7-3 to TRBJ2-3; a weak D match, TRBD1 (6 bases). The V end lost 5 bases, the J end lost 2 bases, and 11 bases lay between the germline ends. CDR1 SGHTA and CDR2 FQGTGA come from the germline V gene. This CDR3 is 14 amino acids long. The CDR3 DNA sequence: TGTGCCAGCAGCATCGGGACACTCACAGATACGCAGTATTTT. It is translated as CASSIGTLTDTQYF. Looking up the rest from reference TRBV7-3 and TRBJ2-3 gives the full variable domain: GAGVSQTPSNKVTEKGKYVELRCDPISGHTALYWYRQSLGQGPEFLIYFQGTGAADDSGLPNDRFFAVRPEGSVSTLKIQRTERGDSAVYLCASSIGTLTDTQYFGPGTRLTVL.

The CDR3 DNA follows: TGTGCCAGCAGTGAATTTCGGGGTGTAATCGAGCAGTACTTC. Its protein is CASSEFRGVIEQYF. This chain links TRBV25-1 with TRBJ2-7, with a tentative D call TRBD2 (5 bases). Trimming stripped 1 base from V and 6 bases from J, with 13 bases between. The CDR3 sequence is 14 residues long. Germline V gene sequence: CDR1 MGHDK, CDR2 SYGVNS.

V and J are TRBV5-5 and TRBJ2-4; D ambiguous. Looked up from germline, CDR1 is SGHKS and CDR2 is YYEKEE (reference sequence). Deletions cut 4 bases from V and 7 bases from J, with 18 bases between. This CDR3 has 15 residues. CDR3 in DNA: TGTGCCAGCAGCACAGACGGAAGTCACGGGAACATTCAGTACTTC. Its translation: CASSTDGSHGNIQYF.

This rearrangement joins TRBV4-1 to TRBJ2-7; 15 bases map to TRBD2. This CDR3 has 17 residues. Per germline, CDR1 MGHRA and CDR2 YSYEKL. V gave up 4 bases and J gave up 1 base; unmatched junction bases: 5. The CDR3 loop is CASSPGLAGGRSYEQYF. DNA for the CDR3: TGCGCCAGCAGCCCGGGACTAGCGGGAGGAAGGTCCTACGAGCAGTACTTC.

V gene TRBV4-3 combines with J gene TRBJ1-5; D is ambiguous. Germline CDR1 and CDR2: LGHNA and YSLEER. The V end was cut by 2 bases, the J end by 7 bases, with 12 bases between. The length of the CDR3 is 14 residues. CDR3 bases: TGCGCCAGCAGCCAACGGACCCTTAACCAGCCCCAGCATTTT. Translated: CASSQRTLNQPQHF.

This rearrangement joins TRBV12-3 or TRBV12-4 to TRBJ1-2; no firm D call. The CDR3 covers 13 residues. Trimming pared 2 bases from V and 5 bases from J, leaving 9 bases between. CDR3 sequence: CASSLTSQYGYTF. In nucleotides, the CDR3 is TGTGCCAGCAGTTTAACCAGTCAATATGGCTACACCTTC.

CDR3 DNA sequence: TGCAGTGCTAGAAGCGGGGGGTTCTCCTACAATGAGCAGTTCTTC. It is translated as CSARSGGFSYNEQFF. The rearrangement joins TRBV20-1 to TRBJ2-1, with 9 bases fitting TRBD2. The V and J ends lost 2 bases and 0 bases, in that order; junction bases with no gene match: 2. The CDR3 totals 15 residues. The germline V gene encodes CDR1 DFQATT and CDR2 SNEGSKA (reference sequence).

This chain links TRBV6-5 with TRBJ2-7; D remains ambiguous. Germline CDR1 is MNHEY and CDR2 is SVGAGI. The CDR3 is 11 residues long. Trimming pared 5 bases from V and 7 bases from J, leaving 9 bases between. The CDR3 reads CASSKDWEQYF. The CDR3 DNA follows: TGTGCCAGCAGTAAAGACTGGGAGCAGTACTTC.

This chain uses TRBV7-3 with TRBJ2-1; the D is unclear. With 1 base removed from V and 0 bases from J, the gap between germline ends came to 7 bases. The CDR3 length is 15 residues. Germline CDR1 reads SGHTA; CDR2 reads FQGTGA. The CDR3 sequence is CASSLSPGSYNEQFF. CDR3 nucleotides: TGTGCCAGCAGCTTAAGTCCAGGCTCCTACAATGAGCAGTTCTTC. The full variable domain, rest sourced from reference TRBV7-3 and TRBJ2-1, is GAGVSQTPSNKVTEKGKYVELRCDPISGHTALYWYRQSLGQGPEFLIYFQGTGAADDSGLPNDRFFAVRPEGSVSTLKIQRTERGDSAVYLCASSLSPGSYNEQFFGPGTRLTVL.